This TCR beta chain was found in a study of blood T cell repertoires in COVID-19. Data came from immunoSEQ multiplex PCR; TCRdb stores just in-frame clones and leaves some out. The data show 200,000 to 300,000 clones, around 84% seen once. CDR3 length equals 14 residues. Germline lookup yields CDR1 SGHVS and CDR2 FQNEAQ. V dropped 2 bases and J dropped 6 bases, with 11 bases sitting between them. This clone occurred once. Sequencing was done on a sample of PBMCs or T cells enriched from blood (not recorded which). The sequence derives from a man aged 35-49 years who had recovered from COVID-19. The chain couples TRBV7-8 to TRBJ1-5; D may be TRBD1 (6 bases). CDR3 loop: CASSLPGDGQPQHF. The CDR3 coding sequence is TGTGCCAGCAGCTTACCAGGGGACGGTCAGCCCCAGCATTTT.